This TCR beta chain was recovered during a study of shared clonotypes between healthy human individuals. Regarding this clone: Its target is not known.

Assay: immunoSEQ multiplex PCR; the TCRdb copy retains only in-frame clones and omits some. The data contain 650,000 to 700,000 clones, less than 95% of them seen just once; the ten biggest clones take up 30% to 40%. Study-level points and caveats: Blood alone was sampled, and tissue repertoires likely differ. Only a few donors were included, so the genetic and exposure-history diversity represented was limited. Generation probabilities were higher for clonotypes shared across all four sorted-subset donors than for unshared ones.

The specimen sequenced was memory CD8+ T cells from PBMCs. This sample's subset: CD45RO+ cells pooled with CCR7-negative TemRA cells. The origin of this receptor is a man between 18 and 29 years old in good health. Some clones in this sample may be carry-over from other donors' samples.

The CDR3 spells CASSIDLYTAYYGYTF. In nucleotides, the CDR3 is TGTGCCAGTAGTATAGACCTCTACACAGCCTACTATGGCTACACCTTC. V is TRBV19 and J is TRBJ1-2; D is uncertain. In germline, CDR1 is LNHDA, CDR2 SQIVND (reference sequence). This CDR3 comprises 16 residues. Trimming took 0 bases from V and 3 from J, leaving 14 bases between them.